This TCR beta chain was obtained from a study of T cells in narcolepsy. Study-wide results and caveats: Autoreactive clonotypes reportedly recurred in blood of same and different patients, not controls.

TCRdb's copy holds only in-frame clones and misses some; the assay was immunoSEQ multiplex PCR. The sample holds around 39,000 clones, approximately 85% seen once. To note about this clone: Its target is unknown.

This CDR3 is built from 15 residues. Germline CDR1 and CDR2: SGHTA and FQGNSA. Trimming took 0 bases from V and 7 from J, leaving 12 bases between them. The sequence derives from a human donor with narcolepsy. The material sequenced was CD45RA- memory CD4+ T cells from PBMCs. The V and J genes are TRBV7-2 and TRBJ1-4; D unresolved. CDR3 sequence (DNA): TGTGCCAGCAGCTTAGCGCCGCTGGCAAGTGAAAAACTGTTTTTT. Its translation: CASSLAPLASEKLFF.